This entry is about one T cell receptor (beta chain). Generated by immunoSEQ multiplex PCR, the TCRdb table keeps only in-frame clones and is missing some. Of 35,000 to 50,000 clones in the sample, 96% were seen once. The sample is drawn from a study of technical replicates of blood from a few donors. Trimming took 5 bases from V and 1 from J, leaving 18 bases between them. Germline-derived CDR1 and CDR2 are SNHLY and FYNNEI. This CDR3 comprises 16 residues. Sequenced sample: T cells isolated from PBMCs. This clonotype was obtained from a human donor in good health. The V call is TRBV2, the J call TRBJ2-7; D might be TRBD2 (6 bases). The CDR3 region is CASSFGLASGSYEQYF. In DNA form, the CDR3 reads TGTGCCAGCAGTTTCGGGCTAGCGAGCGGGTCCTACGAGCAGTACTTC.